This record looks at one T cell receptor beta chain sequence and its context. This clonotype appeared many times. No cognate antigen has been identified for it. One base away lies a much larger clone, so this may be a sequencing read error. The germline V gene provides CDR1 SGHTA and CDR2 FQGNSA. The V end gives up 5 bases and the J end 4 bases, leaving 9 bases in the junction not matched to a gene. The CDR3 holds 15 amino acids from the cysteine to the phenylalanine. This entry keeps only the CDR3 DNA: 45 bases, framed from base 1. This specimen belongs to a study of blood T cells in healthy people across ages (dated by TCRdb to the mid-2010s). Study-level background: In model experiments, template switching captured about one uniquely barcoded TCR beta cDNA molecule for every two T cells. The study measured age-related changes in TCR beta repertoire diversity using deep sequencing normalized with unique cDNA molecular identifiers. The donors were divided into four age groups: young (average around 15 years), middle-aged (about 40), aged (around 59) and long-lived (roughly 82). Donors of different ages were randomly distributed across sequencing lanes to avoid experimental bias. Using the same blood draw, the study looked at two additional independent replicas of 1 million unique cDNA reads for two donors, one aged 18 to 29 and the other aged 80 or older.

Broader findings and caveats from the paper: Observed TCR beta diversity per million T cells fell roughly linearly with age, and a significant reduction was already apparent by age about 38. The percentage of naive T cells measured by flow cytometry correlated strongly with observed TCR beta diversity. Compared with the aged group, more naive CD4+ T cells, fewer expanded clones and increased TCR diversity were shown by the long-lived group, suggesting age selection. Estimates of total diversity based on one million sequenced T cells were considered lower bounds and underestimates. The CMV infection status of donors was not known, potentially confounding age-related changes in expanded clonotypes. Because profiling used bulk unsorted PBMCs, naive and antigen-experienced compartments could not be compared conclusively.

The method behind the library was 5' RACE. Sequencing relied on an Illumina HiSeq 2500. A second 7 to 11 cycle PCR used a sample-barcoded 5' primer and a J-beta primer mix. A template-switch 5' adaptor carrying 12 random nucleotides introduced a unique molecular identifier onto each TCR beta cDNA molecule. Each sample yielded at least 3 million CDR3-containing paired-end reads. The Mint cDNA synthesis kit, primed by a TRBC-specific oligonucleotide, was used to synthesize first-strand cDNA from all RNA. Following uracil-DNA glycosylase treatment, all cDNA underwent a first 18-cycle PCR with the universal primers M1SS and BC2_uni_R. The authors' analysis ran thus. Normalization of each sample was performed by random selection of 1 million high-quality reads, each carrying a distinct molecular identifier. Reads sharing molecular identifiers were discarded rather than binned into consensus sequences. MiTCR, run with a Q25 quality threshold and the strictest error-elimination algorithm, handled CDR3 identification, clonotype clustering and error correction. A nonparametric unseen species model with Euler transformation was used to estimate a lower bound on total TCR beta diversity. In TCRdb, the public reads were trimmed at Q25 with fastp and aligned with MiXCR, with productive beta chains retained. Duplicate CDR3 protein sequences are folded into a single record with the most common DNA and genes. These V and J calls originate from TCRdb's pipeline instead of the authors' own analysis. The table for this sample lists hundreds of thousands of distinct CDR3 sequences; approximately 30% of them were counted only once. The ten biggest clones cover around 14% of the sample.

The donors were 40 or so Caucasian individuals from Russia, aged roughly 6 to 90 years, who were systemically healthy. Each donor gave roughly 9.5 milliliters of peripheral blood, collected into EDTA-treated Vacutainer tubes. Ficoll-Paque density-gradient centrifugation was used to isolate PBMCs, with at least 6.5 million per sample. Trizol reagent was used to extract total RNA from the PBMCs, yielding at least 6 micrograms per sample. Naive CD45RAhigh/CD27high T cell percentages were measured by flow cytometry on a PBMC aliquot from every donor. The rearrangement combines TRBV7-2 with TRBJ2-5; TRBD2 lines up with 8 middle nucleotides. This clonotype was sampled from a woman of 80 years or more in good health. Sequenced input: blood. Here the CDR3 is given as CASSVCSGGGETQYF. The bases are TGTGCCAGCAGCGTCTGCAGCGGGGGTGGAGAGACCCAGTACTTC.